Listed here is a single TCR beta chain. Method: immunoSEQ multiplex PCR; TCRdb's copy keeps in-frame clones and lacks some. The sample lists approximately 300,000 clones; 87% were seen once. The entry originates in a study of blood T cell repertoires in COVID-19. About the study: PBMCs, B-cell-depleted T cells, or T cells provided the cDNA or gDNA that made up the material.

Trimming stripped 5 bases from V and 0 bases from J, with 17 bases between. Germline V gene data show CDR1 as LNHDA and CDR2 as SQIVND (reference sequence). The CDR3 extends over 17 amino acids. The TCR sequence derives from a woman aged 25 to 39 who had recovered from COVID-19. The rearrangement uses TRBV19 and TRBJ1-3; D not certain. The sequenced sample was PBMCs or T cells enriched from blood (not recorded which). The CDR3 DNA follows: TGTGCCAGTAGTGTACCCGGTGGAGGCGCCTCTGGAAACACCATATATTTT. Its translation is CASSVPGGGASGNTIYF.